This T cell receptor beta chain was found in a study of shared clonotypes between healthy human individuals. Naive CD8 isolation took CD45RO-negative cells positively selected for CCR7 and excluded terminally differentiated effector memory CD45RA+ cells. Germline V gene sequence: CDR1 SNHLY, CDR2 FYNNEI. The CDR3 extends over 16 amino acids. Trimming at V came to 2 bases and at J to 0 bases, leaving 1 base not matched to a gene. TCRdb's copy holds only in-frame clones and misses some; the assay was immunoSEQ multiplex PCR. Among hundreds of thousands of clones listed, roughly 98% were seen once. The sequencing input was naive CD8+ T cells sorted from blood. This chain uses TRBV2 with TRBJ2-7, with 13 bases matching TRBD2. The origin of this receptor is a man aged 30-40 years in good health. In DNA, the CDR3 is TGTGCCAGCAGTGAAAGGACTAGCGGGAGCTCCTACGAGCAGTACTTC. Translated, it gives CASSERTSGSSYEQYF.